Below are 14 T cell receptor beta chains sequenced from a single sample in a study of blood T cells in healthy people across ages. The authors ran a second PCR of about 6 to 11 cycles using a sample-barcoded 5' primer and a J-beta primer mix. Each CDR3 protein is one row after TCRdb ran MiXCR on the 5' RACE reads. This table has about 1.6 million distinct CDR3 sequences, 30% to 40% appearing once. What was sequenced was blood. The origin of the receptors is a woman aged 25 to 39 in good health.

The rearrangement joins TRBV6-5 to TRBJ2-7, with D unresolved. Germline CDR1 and CDR2: MNHEY and SVGAGI. Trimming shortened V by 6 bases and J by 5 bases, and 8 bases separated the two germline ends. The CDR3 consists of 11 residues. CDR3 DNA: TGTGCCAGCAGATCCACGGACGAGCAGTACTTC. Protein: CASRSTDEQYF.

The chain combines TRBV6-7 with TRBJ2-5; D unresolved. TRBV6-7 is classed as an ORF, of uncertain function. Trimming took 6 bases from V and 2 from J, leaving 19 bases between them. The CDR3 contains 16 residues. CDR3 sequence: CASRRMARTSQETQYF. DNA of the CDR3: TGTGCCAGCAGGCGAATGGCCCGAACCTCTCAAGAGACCCAGTACTTC.

The rearrangement uses TRBV2 and TRBJ2-5; D gene ambiguous. V gave up 8 bases and J gave up 0 bases, with 10 bases separating them. The CDR3 is 13 residues long. CDR1 SNHLY and CDR2 FYNNEI come from the germline V gene. The CDR3 nucleotides are TGTGCCAGCGGCAGACTGTACCAAGAGACCCAGTACTTC. Its translation: CASGRLYQETQYF.

The chain joins TRBV27 to TRBJ2-1; no firm D call. The germline gives CDR1 MNHEY, CDR2 SMNVEV (reference sequence). The length of the CDR3 is 14 residues. The V gene lost 0 bases and the J gene lost 9 bases, with 12 bases spanning the gap. The CDR3, as DNA: TGTGCCAGCAGTTTATCGGCGTTAGTTGGTGAGCAGTTCTTC. Amino acids: CASSLSALVGEQFF.

The chain uses TRBV30 and TRBJ2-1; 7 bases agree with TRBD2. CDR1 is GTSNPN, CDR2 SVGIG, per germline (reference sequence). The CDR3 covers 14 residues. Unmatched junction bases numbered 3, after V lost 4 bases and J lost 0 bases. Here the CDR3 DNA reads TGTGCCTGGAACGGGAGGTCCTCCTACAATGAGCAGTTCTTC. Translation: CAWNGRSSYNEQFF.

This chain connects TRBV7-8 to TRBJ1-2; D might be TRBD1 (5 bases). The length of the CDR3 is 15 residues. V lost 3 bases and J lost 5, with 16 bases in between. Germline V gene sequence: CDR1 SGHVS, CDR2 FQNEAQ. The CDR3 spells CASSFQFAGGYGYTF. CDR3 DNA: TGTGCCAGCAGCTTTCAGTTCGCCGGGGGATATGGCTACACCTTC. Combining the CDR3 with reference TRBV7-8 and TRBJ1-2 gives the whole variable domain GAGVSQSPRYKVAKRGQDVALRCDPISGHVSLFWYQQALGQGPEFLTYFQNEAQLDKSGLPSDRFFAERPEGSVSTLKIQRTQQEDSAVYLCASSFQFAGGYGYTFGSGTRLTVV.

A few counts support this clonotype. This chain joins TRBV30 and TRBJ2-3; D is ambiguous. V dropped 4 bases and J dropped 4 bases, with 12 bases sitting between them. Germline lookup yields CDR1 GTSNPN and CDR2 SVGIG (reference sequence). The CDR3 sequence is 13 residues long. CDR3 protein: CAWTLTGPDTQYF. The CDR3 region has the DNA TGTGCCTGGACTCTGACCGGCCCAGATACGCAGTATTTT.

The chain has TRBV24-1 and TRBJ2-1, with 10 bases lining up with TRBD1. This CDR3 is built from 15 residues. From germline, CDR1 is KGHDR and CDR2 SFDVKD. V was clipped by 4 bases and J by 7 bases; unmatched bases: 6. The CDR3 DNA is TGTGCCACCAGTGAGCATCCGGGACAGGGGAATGAGCAGTTCTTC. Protein sequence: CATSEHPGQGNEQFF.

J is TRBJ2-7 and V is TRBV18, with 12 bases matching TRBD2. The germline V gene has CDR1 KGHSH and CDR2 LQKENI. The CDR3 extends over 12 amino acids. The J segment lost 12 bases and the V segment lost 3 bases, leaving 3 bases of the junction unmatched. DNA for the CDR3: TGTGCCAGCTCACCGGGGACTAGCGGGCTGTACTTC. It specifies CASSPGTSGLYF.

This clonotype was detected only a few times. V usage is TRBV6-1 and J usage is TRBJ1-6; the match to TRBD1 covers 8 bases. This CDR3 is built from 15 residues. CDR1 and CDR2 (germline): MNHNS, SASEGT. V shed 6 bases and J 9 bases; nucleotides not matched to a gene: 10. The CDR3 DNA reads as TGTGCCAGCAGGACAGGGGCCCCGTTCGGTTCACCCCTCCACTTT. Translation: CASRTGAPFGSPLHF.

As for this clonotype: Sequence at one end of the junction differs from germline and may be a read error. V and J are TRBV5-1 and TRBJ2-2, with a tentative D call TRBD2 (5 bases). Germline V gene lookup returns CDR1 SGHRS and CDR2 YFSETQ. The CDR3 sequence is 15 residues long. The CDR3 here is CASSPAPPNTGERFF. The CDR3 DNA sequence: TGCGCCAGCAGCCCGGCGCCACCTAACACCGGGGAGCGGTTTTTT.

This clonotype was observed a few times. The V gene is TRBV7-8, the J gene TRBJ1-1; 9 nucleotides align to TRBD1. Germline-derived CDR1 and CDR2 are SGHVS and FQNEAQ. The CDR3 totals 17 residues. The V gene end was trimmed by 1 base and the J gene end by 4 bases; junction bases not matched to a gene: 10. Here the CDR3 DNA reads TGTGCCAGCAGCTTAGAAAGTACAGGGGGCCGGGTCACTGAAGCTTTCTTT. Its protein is CASSLESTGGRVTEAFF.

The J gene is TRBJ2-7, the V gene TRBV12-3 or TRBV12-4, with a weak D call TRBD1 (6 bases). This CDR3 is 14 amino acids long. Deletions cut 6 bases from V and 3 bases from J, with 15 bases between. The CDR3 DNA reads as TGTGCCAGCAGATCTACCGGGACAAGCTACGAGCAGTACTTC. Translating it yields CASRSTGTSYEQYF.

This sequence joins TRBV12-3 or TRBV12-4 and TRBJ1-2, with D perhaps matching TRBD1 (6 bases). This CDR3 has 13 residues. V dropped 8 bases and J dropped 2 bases, with 12 bases sitting between them. The CDR3 DNA is TGTGCCAGCGGAATAGGACAGAACTATGGCTACACCTTC. This codes for CASGIGQNYGYTF.